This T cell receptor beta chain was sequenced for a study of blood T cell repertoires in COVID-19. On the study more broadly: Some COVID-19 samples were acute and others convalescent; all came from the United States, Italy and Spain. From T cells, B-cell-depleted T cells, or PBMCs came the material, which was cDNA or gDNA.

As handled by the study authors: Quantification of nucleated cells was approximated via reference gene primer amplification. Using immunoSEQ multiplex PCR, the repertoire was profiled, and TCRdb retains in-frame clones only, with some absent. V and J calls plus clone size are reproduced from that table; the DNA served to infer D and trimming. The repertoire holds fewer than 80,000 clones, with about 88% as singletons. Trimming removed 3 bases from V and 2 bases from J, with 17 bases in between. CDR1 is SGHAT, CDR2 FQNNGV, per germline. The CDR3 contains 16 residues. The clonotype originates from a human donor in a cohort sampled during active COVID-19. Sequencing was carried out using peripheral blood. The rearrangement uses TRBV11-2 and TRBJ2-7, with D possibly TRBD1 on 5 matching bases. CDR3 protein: CASSFPGWSTPYEQYF. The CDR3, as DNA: TGTGCCAGCAGCTTTCCAGGGTGGTCCACCCCCTACGAGCAGTACTTC.